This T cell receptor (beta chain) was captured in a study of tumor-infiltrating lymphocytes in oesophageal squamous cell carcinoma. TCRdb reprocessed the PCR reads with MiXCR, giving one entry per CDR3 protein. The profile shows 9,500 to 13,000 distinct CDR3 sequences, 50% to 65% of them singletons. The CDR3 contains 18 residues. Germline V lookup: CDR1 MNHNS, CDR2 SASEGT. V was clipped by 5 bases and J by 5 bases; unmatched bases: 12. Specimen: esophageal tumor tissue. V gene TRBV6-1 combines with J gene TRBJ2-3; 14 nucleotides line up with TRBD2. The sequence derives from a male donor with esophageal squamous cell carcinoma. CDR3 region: CASSKTSGRAPTEDTQYF. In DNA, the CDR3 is TGTGCCAGCAGTAAGACTAGCGGGAGGGCCCCGACGGAAGATACGCAGTATTTT.